The clone carrying this T cell receptor (beta chain) was counted between two and nine times. The data are from a study of blood T cells in healthy people across ages. A second PCR of about 7 to 12 cycles used a sample-barcoded 5' primer and a J-beta primer mix. Tagging of each cDNA molecule was performed by a template-switch adaptor with 12 random nucleotides. Paired-end reads containing CDR3 totaled no fewer than 2.5 million for each sample. One entry per CDR3 protein results from TCRdb running MiXCR on the 5' RACE reads. The table includes 700,000 or so distinct CDR3 sequences, 22% detected once. The germline V gene encodes CDR1 SNHLY and CDR2 FYNNEI. The CDR3 consists of 15 residues. The V gene lost 5 bases and the J gene lost 5 bases, with 15 bases spanning the gap.

This receptor was taken from a man aged 65 to 85 in good health. The source material was blood. The chain couples TRBV2 to TRBJ2-2; D may be TRBD1 (5 bases). The CDR3 DNA follows: TGTGCCAGCAGTACAGGATTTGCCTCGACCGGGGAGCTGTTTTTT. Its translation is CASSTGFASTGELFF.